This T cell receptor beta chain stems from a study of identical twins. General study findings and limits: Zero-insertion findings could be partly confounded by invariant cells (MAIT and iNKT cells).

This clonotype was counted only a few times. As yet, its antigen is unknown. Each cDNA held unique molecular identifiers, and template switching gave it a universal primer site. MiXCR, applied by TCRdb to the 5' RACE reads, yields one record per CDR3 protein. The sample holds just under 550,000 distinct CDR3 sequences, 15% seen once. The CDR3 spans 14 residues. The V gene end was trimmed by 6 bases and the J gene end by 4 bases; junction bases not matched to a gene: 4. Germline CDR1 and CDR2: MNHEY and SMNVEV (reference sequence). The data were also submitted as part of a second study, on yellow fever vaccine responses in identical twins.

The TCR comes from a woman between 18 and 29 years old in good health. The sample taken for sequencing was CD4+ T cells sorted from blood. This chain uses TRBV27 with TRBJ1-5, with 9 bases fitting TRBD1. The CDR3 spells CASRIGTGNQPQHF. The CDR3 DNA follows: TGTGCCAGCAGGATCGGGACAGGGAATCAGCCCCAGCATTTT.